Below, 32 T cell receptor beta chains from the same sample are listed, as sequenced in a study of Graves' ophthalmopathy and Graves' hyperthyroidism. The sequenced template was RNA, covering the TCR beta CDR3 region. Second-round multiplex PCR came after first-round RT-PCR with HTBI primers. TCRdb reprocessed the multiplex PCR reads via MiXCR and lists one record per CDR3 protein. The table records around 660,000 distinct CDR3 sequences, over 40% of them present only once. The sample consisted of peripheral blood. These receptors originate from an adult man with Graves' ophthalmopathy.

This clonotype was detected ten times or more. In DNA, the CDR3 is TGCAGCGTGGGACAGGGGAACACCGGGGAGCTGTTTTTT. It yields the protein CSVGQGNTGELFF. The chain joins TRBV29-1 to TRBJ2-2, with 9 bases fitting TRBD1. J gave up 1 base and V 6 bases, and 0 bases lay outside the gene matches. Looked up from germline, CDR1 is SQVTM and CDR2 is ANQGSEA. The CDR3 extends over 13 amino acids.

The rearrangement uses TRBV5-1 and TRBJ2-5; no clear D. CDR1 is SGHRS, CDR2 YFSETQ, per germline. The CDR3 runs to 14 residues. V was clipped by 5 bases and J by 5 bases, with 16 bases between them. The CDR3 region is CASSLTVFIETQYF. As DNA, the CDR3 is TGCGCCAGCAGTTTGACCGTTTTTATTGAGACCCAGTACTTC.

The chain links TRBV29-1 to TRBJ2-6; D could derive from TRBD1 or TRBD2 (6 bases each). The CDR3 covers 21 residues. Trimming pared 4 bases from V and 1 base from J, leaving 29 bases between. Germline CDR1 is SQVTM and CDR2 is ANQGSEA. The CDR3 DNA is TGCAGCGTTGCGGGTCCCGCGAACACCGGGGGCGCAAAGTCTGGGGCCAACGTCCTGACTTTC. Translation gives CSVAGPANTGGAKSGANVLTF. Drawing the rest from reference TRBV29-1 and TRBJ2-6, the complete variable domain is SAVISQKPSRDICQRGTSLTIQCQVDSQVTMMFWYRQQPGQSLTLIATANQGSEATYESGFVIDKFPISRPNLTFSTLTVSNMSPEDSSIYLCSVAGPANTGGAKSGANVLTFGAGSRLTVL.

The DNA of the CDR3 is TGTGCCAGCAGTTACTCGTTGATGGGGAGCTCCTACGAGCAGTACTTC. Encoded protein: CASSYSLMGSSYEQYF. The rearrangement joins TRBV6-5 to TRBJ2-7; TRBD2 is a possible D gene (5 bases). The V end was cut by 0 bases, the J end by 0 bases, with 12 bases between. The germline V gene has CDR1 MNHEY and CDR2 SVGAGI. There are 16 residues in the CDR3.

The chain couples TRBV5-6 to TRBJ1-2; no clear D. CDR1 is SGHDT, CDR2 YYEEEE, per germline. The CDR3 spans 13 residues. V lost 1 base, J lost 10 bases, and 14 bases lay in between. DNA of the CDR3: TGTGCCAGCAGCTTGAACAGATTAAATCTCTACACCTTC. It translates to CASSLNRLNLYTF.

There are a few counts of this clonotype. The rearrangement links TRBV6-1 to TRBJ2-2; D unresolved. V lost 10 bases and J lost 8, with 17 bases in between. The germline V gene encodes CDR1 MNHNS and CDR2 SASEGT. The CDR3 loop spans 13 amino acids. CDR3: CATTETAVGELFF. The CDR3 coding sequence is TGTGCCACCACCGAGACCGCGGTTGGGGAGCTGTTTTTT.

The genes are TRBV25-1 and TRBJ2-2; no clear D. Germline CDR1 reads MGHDK; CDR2 reads SYGVNS. Trimming cost V 4 bases and J 4 bases, with 10 bases left between them. The length of the CDR3 is 14 residues. The CDR3 DNA reads as TGTGCCAGCAGTGCTAGAGATGTCACCGGGGAGCTGTTTTTT. Its translation is CASSARDVTGELFF.

With respect to this clonotype: This may come from a read error, since a much larger clone is one base off. The chain joins TRBV10-3 to TRBJ1-6; no definite D call. V gave up 5 bases and J gave up 6 bases, with 5 bases separating them. CDR1 is ENHRY, CDR2 SYGVKD, per germline. The CDR3 loop spans 12 amino acids. The CDR3 protein is CAISQPNSPLHF. As DNA, the CDR3 is TGTGCCATCAGTCAACCTAATTCACCCCTCCACTTT.

This clonotype was seen many times. The chain employs TRBV5-1 and TRBJ1-4; tentatively, D is TRBD1 (5 bases). Trimming took 4 bases from V and 8 from J, leaving 15 bases between them. CDR1 is SGHRS and CDR2 is YFSETQ in the germline V gene. CDR3 length: 14 amino acids. CDR3 region: CASSGGHEREKLFF. CDR3 DNA sequence: TGCGCCAGCAGCGGTGGACACGAAAGAGAAAAACTGTTTTTT.

This sequence joins TRBV2 and TRBJ2-5; the D is unclear. The V gene lost 4 bases and the J gene lost 7 bases, with 13 bases spanning the gap. The CDR3 is made up of 13 amino acids. Germline-derived CDR1 and CDR2 are SNHLY and FYNNEI. Here the CDR3 reads CASSVRTKGTQYF. CDR3 DNA sequence: TGTGCCAGCAGTGTCCGGACGAAAGGGACCCAGTACTTC.

This clonotype was seen repeatedly, ten times or more. The rearrangement links TRBV19 to TRBJ1-5; D not resolved. V shed 0 bases and J shed 9 bases, with 12 bases lying between them. The V gene's germline CDR1 is LNHDA and CDR2 SQIVND (reference sequence). This CDR3 comprises 14 residues. The CDR3 reads CASSIDSGPWPQHF. The CDR3 DNA follows: TGTGCCAGTAGTATAGATTCCGGTCCTTGGCCCCAGCATTTT.

The V call is TRBV20-1, the J call TRBJ1-2; D unclear. Germline V lookup: CDR1 DFQATT, CDR2 SNEGSKA (reference sequence). The CDR3 is 11 residues long. Trimming took off 0 bases at V and 8 bases at J, with 7 bases between the two ends. CDR3 coding DNA: TGCAGTGCTAGAGAGCCCAGGGGCTACACCTTC. Translated, it gives CSAREPRGYTF.

The rearrangement links TRBV20-1 to TRBJ2-5, with 8 positions matching TRBD1. Unmatched junction bases numbered 7, after V lost 4 bases and J lost 3 bases. Germline V CDR1 and CDR2: DFQATT, SNEGSKA (reference sequence). The CDR3 has 14 residues. As DNA, the CDR3 is TGCAGTGCTATTGGGACAGGCACCGAAGAGACCCAGTACTTC. The encoded protein is CSAIGTGTEETQYF.

The V call is TRBV20-1, the J call TRBJ2-3; D may be TRBD1 (6 bases). The V end lost 2 bases, the J end lost 5 bases, and 14 bases lay between the germline ends. CDR3 length: 14 residues. The V gene's germline CDR1 is DFQATT and CDR2 SNEGSKA (reference sequence). CDR3 in amino acids: CSARLVLGGDTQYF. In DNA, the CDR3 is TGCAGTGCTAGATTGGTTTTAGGGGGAGATACGCAGTATTTT.

As DNA, the CDR3 is TGCAGCGTGAGGGACAGCGCCACGGGGTACGAGCAGTACTTC. Its translation: CSVRDSATGYEQYF. The chain has TRBV29-1 and TRBJ2-7, with 7 nucleotides matching TRBD1. Germline V gene data show CDR1 as SQVTM and CDR2 as ANQGSEA. The CDR3 has 14 amino acids. J lost 4 bases, V lost 6 bases, and 12 bases had no gene match.

CDR3 bases: TGCGCCAGCAGTCTCATCCCTCATCGTTCACCCCTCCACTTT. Translated: CASSLIPHRSPLHF. The chain carries TRBV4-3 and TRBJ1-6, with unresolved D. CDR1 and CDR2 from the germline V gene are LGHNA and YSLEER. The CDR3 spans 14 residues. V lost 6 bases and J lost 9, with 15 bases in between.

The J gene is TRBJ2-3, the V gene TRBV7-9; D call uncertain. V was trimmed by 1 base and J by 4 bases, leaving 6 bases between them. Germline V gene data show CDR1 as SEHNR and CDR2 as FQNEAQ (reference sequence). This CDR3 is 13 amino acids long. This chain's CDR3 is CASSLDFPDTQYF. Here the CDR3 DNA reads TGTGCCAGCAGCTTAGATTTCCCAGATACGCAGTATTTT.

The chain couples TRBV10-3 to TRBJ2-6; 7 bases map to TRBD1. Trimming at V came to 10 bases and at J to 0 bases, leaving 18 bases not matched to a gene. This CDR3 contains 19 residues. Germline-derived CDR1 and CDR2 are ENHRY and SYGVKD. Written as DNA, the CDR3 is TGTGCCACTTCGAACAGGGGAGAGGAGCCCACCTCTGGGGCCAACGTCCTGACTTTC. Protein: CATSNRGEEPTSGANVLTF.

A word on this clonotype: This may be a read error, as it is one base from a much larger clone. The chain joins TRBV7-9 to TRBJ2-7, with D perhaps TRBD1 (5 bases). CDR1 is SEHNR, CDR2 FQNEAQ, per germline (reference sequence). Trimming cost V 5 bases and J 2 bases, with 13 bases left between them. There are 14 residues in the CDR3. The CDR3 nucleotides read TGTGCCAGCAGCCGCAGGGCAGGGCCCTACGAGCAGTACTTC. This sequence encodes CASSRRAGPYEQYF.

This rearrangement joins TRBV5-1 to TRBJ2-6; 10 bases align to TRBD1. Germline V gene sequence: CDR1 SGHRS, CDR2 YFSETQ. V lost 4 bases and J lost 0; bases outside the gene matches: 19. The CDR3 contains 22 residues. The CDR3: CASSQSRDRGPPFRSGANVLTF. The CDR3 DNA reads as TGCGCCAGCAGCCAGTCCCGGGACAGGGGACCCCCCTTCCGCTCTGGGGCCAACGTCCTGACTTTC.

The chain combines TRBV5-1 with TRBJ1-3; D possibly corresponds to TRBD1 (5 bases). This CDR3 contains 13 residues. Per the germline V gene, CDR1 is SGHRS and CDR2 is YFSETQ. Trimming took off 4 bases at V and 6 bases at J, with 11 bases between the two ends. The CDR3: CASSGGAANTIYF. The DNA of the CDR3 is TGCGCCAGCAGCGGAGGGGCGGCAAACACCATATATTTT.

A few counts support this clonotype. The chain employs TRBV2 and TRBJ1-5; no firm D call. Germline CDR1 SNHLY, CDR2 FYNNEI. The CDR3 loop spans 16 amino acids. Trimming shortened V by 4 bases and J by 6 bases, and 19 bases separated the two germline ends. The CDR3 loop reads CASSVTGTSTIQPQHF. CDR3 nucleotides: TGTGCCAGCAGTGTTACCGGAACCAGTACAATTCAGCCCCAGCATTTT.

This clonotype was seen at least ten times. This chain uses TRBV12-3 or TRBV12-4 with TRBJ1-1, with no clear D. V lost 8 bases and J 4 bases, leaving 5 bases between the germline ends. This CDR3 spans 10 amino acids. As DNA, the CDR3 is TGTGCCAGCGTAGGCACTGAAGCTTTCTTT. Its translation: CASVGTEAFF.

The J gene is TRBJ2-3, the V gene TRBV20-1; D call uncertain. Germline values: CDR1 DFQATT, CDR2 SNEGSKA (reference sequence). The germline V and J ends were trimmed by 2 bases and 2 bases, with 8 bases remaining between them. The CDR3 is made up of 13 amino acids. DNA of the CDR3: TGCAGTGCTAGACCTAAAAACACAGATACGCAGTATTTT. Protein product: CSARPKNTDTQYF.

With respect to this clonotype: A much larger clone sits a single nucleotide away, making a read error possible. CDR3 amino acids: CASSPTPRAGGRTEAFF. The DNA of the CDR3 is TGTGCCAGCAGCCCGACCCCGAGGGCAGGGGGGAGAACTGAAGCTTTCTTT. The gene calls are TRBV7-3 and TRBJ1-1; TRBD1 aligns across 7 bases. Germline CDR1 is SGHTA and CDR2 is FQGTGA. The CDR3 has 17 residues. V shed 5 bases, J shed 5 bases, and the junction held 17 bases outside the gene matches. The whole variable domain, filled in from reference TRBV7-3 and TRBJ1-1, reads GAGVSQTPSNKVTEKGKYVELRCDPISGHTALYWYRQSLGQGPEFLIYFQGTGAADDSGLPNDRFFAVRPEGSVSTLKIQRTERGDSAVYLCASSPTPRAGGRTEAFFGQGTRLTVV.

This clonotype was observed a single time. V usage is TRBV9 and J usage is TRBJ1-1, with 7 bases aligning to TRBD1. Trimming cost V 4 bases and J 1 base; bases outside gene matches: 7. Germline V gene data show CDR1 as SGDLS and CDR2 as YYNGEE. The CDR3 length is 15 residues. The CDR3 here is CASSPGGSTNTEAFF. The CDR3 DNA reads TGTGCCAGCAGCCCAGGGGGGAGCACGAACACTGAAGCTTTCTTT. The complete variable domain, with remaining parts taken from reference TRBV9 and TRBJ1-1, reads DSGVTQTPKHLITATGQRVTLRCSPRSGDLSVYWYQQSLDQGLQFLIQYYNGEERAKGNILERFSAQQFPDLHSELNLSSLELGDSALYFCASSPGGSTNTEAFFGQGTRLTVV.

The V gene is TRBV2, the J gene TRBJ1-3; 7 nucleotides line up with TRBD1. CDR1 is SNHLY and CDR2 is FYNNEI in the germline V gene. The J segment lost 4 bases and the V segment lost 6 bases, leaving 3 bases of the junction unmatched. This CDR3 is 13 amino acids long. The chain's CDR3 is CASRAGQGNTIYF. The CDR3 nucleotides are TGTGCCAGCAGGGCGGGACAGGGAAACACCATATATTTT.

CDR3 in amino acids: CAISEAGQGDSPLHF. As DNA, the CDR3 is TGTGCCATCAGTGAGGCAGGACAGGGGGATTCACCCCTCCACTTT. V and J are TRBV10-3 and TRBJ1-6; 10 bases match TRBD1. In germline, CDR1 is ENHRY, CDR2 SYGVKD. The CDR3 loop spans 15 amino acids. Trimming at V came to 2 bases and at J to 8 bases, leaving 3 bases not matched to a gene.

Details on this clonotype: A much larger clone lies a single base off, so this may be a read error. Here the CDR3 DNA reads TGTGCCGCCAGCCTCCCTGGGGGGGAGCTGTTTTTT. It is translated as CAASLPGGELFF. V is TRBV24-1 and J is TRBJ2-2; D is ambiguous. The CDR3 loop spans 12 amino acids. Germline V CDR1 and CDR2: KGHDR, SFDVKD.

Comment on this clonotype: A much more abundant neighbour one base away suggests this may be a read error. V and J are TRBV10-3 and TRBJ2-1, with TRBD2 matching over 9 bases. Germline V gene sequence: CDR1 ENHRY, CDR2 SYGVKD. The CDR3 is made up of 17 amino acids. The CDR3 protein is CASSGRQKAGGTIEQFF. The CDR3 nucleotides are TGTGCCAGCAGTGGAAGACAGAAAGCGGGAGGAACCATTGAGCAGTTCTTC.

In its sample, this clonotype was seen many times. This chain links TRBV7-2 with TRBJ2-7, with 7 bases that match TRBD1. V shed 5 bases and J 2 bases; nucleotides not matched to a gene: 6. The CDR3 spans 14 residues. Germline assignment: CDR1 SGHTA and CDR2 FQGNSA. The CDR3 nucleotides read TGTGCCAGCAGCACCGGACAGGTGCCCTACGAGCAGTACTTC. Amino acid sequence: CASSTGQVPYEQYF.

This clonotype has just a few counts. The chain recombines TRBV15 with TRBJ2-3; D is unresolved. CDR1 is LNHNV, CDR2 YYDKDF, per germline (reference sequence). V gave up 0 bases and J gave up 4 bases, with 8 bases separating them. This CDR3 contains 14 residues. The CDR3 nucleotides are TGTGCCACCAGCAGAGATAAGGCATCAGATACGCAGTATTTT. Its protein product is CATSRDKASDTQYF.